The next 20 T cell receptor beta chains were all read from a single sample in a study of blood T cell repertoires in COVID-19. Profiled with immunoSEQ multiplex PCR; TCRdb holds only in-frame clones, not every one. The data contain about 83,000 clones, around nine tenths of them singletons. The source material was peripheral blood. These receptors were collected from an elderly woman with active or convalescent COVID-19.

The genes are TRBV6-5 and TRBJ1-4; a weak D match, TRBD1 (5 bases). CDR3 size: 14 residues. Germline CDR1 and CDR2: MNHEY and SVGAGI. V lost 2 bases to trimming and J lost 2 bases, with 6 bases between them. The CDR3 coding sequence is TGTGCCAGCAGTTACGGGGGGACTAATGAAAAACTGTTTTTT. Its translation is CASSYGGTNEKLFF.

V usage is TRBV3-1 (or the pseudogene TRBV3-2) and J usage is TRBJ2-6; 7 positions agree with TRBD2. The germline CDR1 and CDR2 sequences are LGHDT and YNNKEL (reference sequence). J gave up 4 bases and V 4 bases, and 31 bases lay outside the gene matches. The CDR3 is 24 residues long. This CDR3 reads CASSPTGRFRTPQPGHTGANVLTF. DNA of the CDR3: TGTGCCAGCAGCCCCACCGGGAGGTTCCGAACTCCGCAACCTGGGCACACCGGGGCCAACGTCCTGACTTTC.

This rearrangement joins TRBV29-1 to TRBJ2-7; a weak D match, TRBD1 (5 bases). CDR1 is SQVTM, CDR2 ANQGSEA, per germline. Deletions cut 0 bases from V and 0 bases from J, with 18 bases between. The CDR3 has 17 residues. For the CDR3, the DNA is TGCAGCGTTGAAGACCCAGGAAAGACAGTGAGCTCCTACGAGCAGTACTTC. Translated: CSVEDPGKTVSSYEQYF.

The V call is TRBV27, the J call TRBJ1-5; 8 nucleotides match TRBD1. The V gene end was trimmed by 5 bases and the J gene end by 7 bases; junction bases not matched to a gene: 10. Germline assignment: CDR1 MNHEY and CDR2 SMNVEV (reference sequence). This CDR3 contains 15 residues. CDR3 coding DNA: TGTGCCAGCAGTAGAGGGACAGGAGCTGGCCAGCCCCAGCATTTT. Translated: CASSRGTGAGQPQHF.

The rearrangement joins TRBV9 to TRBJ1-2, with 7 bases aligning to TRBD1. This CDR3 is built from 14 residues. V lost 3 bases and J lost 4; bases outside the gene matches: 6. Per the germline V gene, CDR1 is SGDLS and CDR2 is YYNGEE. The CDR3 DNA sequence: TGTGCCAGCAGCGCTACTGGACAGGCCTATGGCTACACCTTC. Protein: CASSATGQAYGYTF. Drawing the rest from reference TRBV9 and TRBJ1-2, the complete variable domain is DSGVTQTPKHLITATGQRVTLRCSPRSGDLSVYWYQQSLDQGLQFLIQYYNGEERAKGNILERFSAQQFPDLHSELNLSSLELGDSALYFCASSATGQAYGYTFGSGTRLTVV.

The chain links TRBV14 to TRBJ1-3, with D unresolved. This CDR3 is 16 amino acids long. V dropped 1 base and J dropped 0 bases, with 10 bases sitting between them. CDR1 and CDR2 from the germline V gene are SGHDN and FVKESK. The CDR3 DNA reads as TGTGCCAGCAGCCAAGGGGCAGGCCACTCTGGAAACACCATATATTTT. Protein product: CASSQGAGHSGNTIYF. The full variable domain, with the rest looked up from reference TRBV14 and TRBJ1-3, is EAGVTQFPSHSVIEKGQTVTLRCDPISGHDNLYWYRRVMGKEIKFLLHFVKESKQDESGMPNNRFLAERTGGTYSTLKVQPAELEDSGVYFCASSQGAGHSGNTIYFGEGSWLTVV.

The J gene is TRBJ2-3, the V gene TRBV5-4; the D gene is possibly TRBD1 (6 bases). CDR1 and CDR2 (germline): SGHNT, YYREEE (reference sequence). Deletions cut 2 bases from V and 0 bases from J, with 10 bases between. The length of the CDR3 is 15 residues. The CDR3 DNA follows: TGTGCCAGCAGCTTCGTGGGGGCCAGCACAGATACGCAGTATTTT. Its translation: CASSFVGASTDTQYF. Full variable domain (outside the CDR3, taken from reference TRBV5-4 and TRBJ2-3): ETGVTQSPTHLIKTRGQQVTLRCSSQSGHNTVSWYQQALGQGPQFIFQYYREEENGRGNFPPRFSGLQFPNYSSELNVNALELDDSALYLCASSFVGASTDTQYFGPGTRLTVL.

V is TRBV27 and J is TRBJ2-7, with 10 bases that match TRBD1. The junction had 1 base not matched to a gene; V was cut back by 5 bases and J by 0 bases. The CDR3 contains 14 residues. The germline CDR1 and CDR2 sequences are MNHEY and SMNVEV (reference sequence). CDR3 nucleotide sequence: TGTGCCAGCAGTCGGACAGGGGGCTCCTACGAGCAGTACTTC. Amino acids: CASSRTGGSYEQYF.

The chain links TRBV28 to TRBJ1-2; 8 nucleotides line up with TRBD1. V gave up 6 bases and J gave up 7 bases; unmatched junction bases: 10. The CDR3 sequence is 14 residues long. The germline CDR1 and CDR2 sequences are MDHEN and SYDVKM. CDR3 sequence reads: CASRLVTGVSGYTF. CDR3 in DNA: TGTGCCAGCAGACTCGTGACAGGGGTGAGTGGCTACACCTTC.

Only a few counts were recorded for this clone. For the CDR3, the DNA is TGTGCCAGCAGCTCCTCTTTGACTGAAGCTTTCTTT. Its translation: CASSSSLTEAFF. The rearrangement uses TRBV7-2 and TRBJ1-1; D gene ambiguous. Between the trimmed V and J ends, which lost 4 bases and 5 bases, there was a span of 8 bases. The CDR3 runs 12 residues. Per germline, CDR1 SGHTA and CDR2 FQGNSA.

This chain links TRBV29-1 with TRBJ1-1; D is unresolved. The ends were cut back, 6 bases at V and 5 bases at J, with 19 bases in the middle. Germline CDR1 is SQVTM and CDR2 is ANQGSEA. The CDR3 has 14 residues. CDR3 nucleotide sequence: TGCAGCGTGGAACGGGTACTGGGTGGGACTGAAGCTTTCTTT. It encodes CSVERVLGGTEAFF.

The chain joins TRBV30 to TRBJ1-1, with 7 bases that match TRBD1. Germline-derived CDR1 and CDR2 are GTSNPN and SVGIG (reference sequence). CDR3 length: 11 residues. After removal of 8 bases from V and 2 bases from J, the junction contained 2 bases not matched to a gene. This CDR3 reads CAGTVNTEAFF. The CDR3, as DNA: TGTGCCGGGACAGTTAACACTGAAGCTTTCTTT.

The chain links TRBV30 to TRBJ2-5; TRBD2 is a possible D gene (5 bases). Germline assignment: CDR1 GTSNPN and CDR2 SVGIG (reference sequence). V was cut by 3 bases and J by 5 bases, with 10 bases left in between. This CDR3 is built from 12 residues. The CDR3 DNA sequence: TGTGCCTGGAGCAGGCGGAGGGAGACCCAGTACTTC. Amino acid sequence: CAWSRRRETQYF.

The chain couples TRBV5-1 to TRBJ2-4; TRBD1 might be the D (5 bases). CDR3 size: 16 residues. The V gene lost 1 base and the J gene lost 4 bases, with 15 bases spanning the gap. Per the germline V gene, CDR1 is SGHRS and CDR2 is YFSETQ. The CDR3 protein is CASSLTTESVKNIQYF. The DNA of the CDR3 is TGCGCCAGCAGCTTGACGACAGAATCGGTGAAAAACATTCAGTACTTC.

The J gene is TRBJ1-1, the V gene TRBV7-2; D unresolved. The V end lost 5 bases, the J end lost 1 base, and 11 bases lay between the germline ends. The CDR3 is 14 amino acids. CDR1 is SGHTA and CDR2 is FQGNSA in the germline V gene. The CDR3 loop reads CASSPAGWNTEAFF. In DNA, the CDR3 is TGTGCCAGCAGCCCAGCGGGGTGGAACACTGAAGCTTTCTTT.

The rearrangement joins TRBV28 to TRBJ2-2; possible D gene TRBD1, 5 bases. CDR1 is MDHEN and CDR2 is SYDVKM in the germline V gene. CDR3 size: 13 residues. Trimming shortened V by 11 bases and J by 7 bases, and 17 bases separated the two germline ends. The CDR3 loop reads CAGQTVQGGELFF. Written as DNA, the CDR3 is TGTGCCGGTCAGACAGTCCAGGGCGGGGAGCTGTTTTTT.

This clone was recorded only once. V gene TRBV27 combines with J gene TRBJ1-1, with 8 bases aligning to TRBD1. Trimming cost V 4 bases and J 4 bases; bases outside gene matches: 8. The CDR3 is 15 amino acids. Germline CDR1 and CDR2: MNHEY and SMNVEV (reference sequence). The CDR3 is CASSSQPTGVTEAFF. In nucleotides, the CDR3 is TGTGCCAGCAGTTCTCAACCGACAGGGGTCACTGAAGCTTTCTTT.

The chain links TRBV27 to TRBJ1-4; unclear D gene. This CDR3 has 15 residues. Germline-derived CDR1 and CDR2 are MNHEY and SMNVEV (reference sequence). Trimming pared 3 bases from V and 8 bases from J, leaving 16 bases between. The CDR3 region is CASSFVDSTGEKLFF. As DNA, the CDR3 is TGTGCCAGCAGTTTCGTAGATTCAACGGGGGAAAAACTGTTTTTT.

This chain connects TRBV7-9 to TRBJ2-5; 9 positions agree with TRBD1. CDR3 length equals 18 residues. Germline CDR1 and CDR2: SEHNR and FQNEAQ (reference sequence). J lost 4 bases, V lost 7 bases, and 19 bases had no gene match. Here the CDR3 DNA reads TGTGCCAGCACCCGATTTATCATCCGGGACAGGGTTCCAGAGACCCAGTACTTC. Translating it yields CASTRFIIRDRVPETQYF.

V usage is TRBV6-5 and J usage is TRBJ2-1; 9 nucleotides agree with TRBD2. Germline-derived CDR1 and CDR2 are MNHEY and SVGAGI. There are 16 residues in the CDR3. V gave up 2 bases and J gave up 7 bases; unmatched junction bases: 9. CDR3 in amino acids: CASSYRAGGRVNEQFF. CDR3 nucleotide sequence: TGTGCCAGCAGTTACCGGGCGGGGGGGCGAGTTAATGAGCAGTTCTTC.